What follows describes a single TCR beta chain. The antigen is unknown. Trimming left V 0 bases short and J 6 bases short, with 18 bases between. Germline CDR1 reads SQVTM; CDR2 reads ANQGSEA. The CDR3 runs to 15 residues. This entry is derived from a study of T cell repertoires in cytomegalovirus infection. Study information: Matching HLA type, along with CMV infection, was indicated by public TCR beta signatures.

Via MiXCR, TCRdb re-called the reads, giving one row per CDR3 protein. This repertoire shows some 680,000 distinct CDR3 sequences, roughly 36% found once; its top ten account for about 2.8%. Findings and limits, study-wide: Adding up the frequency of public TCR beta families identified people who carried CMV plus the relevant HLA.

Sequences were obtained from PBMCs. The clonotype originates from a human donor in good health (CMV status not recorded). Some clones in this sample may be carry-over from other donors' samples. The V gene is TRBV29-1, the J gene TRBJ2-7, with D perhaps being TRBD1 or TRBD2 (5 bases each). Written as DNA, the CDR3 is TGCAGCGTTGAAGATACATGGGGGAAGGGGCGCGAGCAGTACTTC. Encoded protein: CSVEDTWGKGREQYF.